This is a list of T cell receptor beta chains from one sample in a study of CD8 T cells in Susac syndrome. TCRdb reprocessed the immunoSEQ multiplex PCR reads via MiXCR and lists one record per CDR3 protein. The sample yields some 170,000 distinct CDR3 sequences, approximately 94% seen once. The sample taken for sequencing was CD4+ T cells from PBMCs. Receptors originate from a human donor in good health. Both conserved end residues are part of each CDR3. The D gene is left open where the match is weak. The size entry is marked missing in some rows and otherwise reads once, few, many or a size class.

cdr3_nt cdr3_aa v_call cdr3_length clone_size j_call d_call
TGTGCCAGCAACTCGGGCGGAGATCAGCCCCAGCATTTT CASNSGGDQPQHF TRBV7-2 13 once TRBJ1-5 .
TGTGCCAGCAGCCCGGGACAGATCAGTACAGATACGCAGTATTTT CASSPGQISTDTQYF TRBV3-1 15 . TRBJ2-3 TRBD1
TGCGCCAGCAGCCAAGTGGGGGGAGCATCATACGAGCAGTACTTC CASSQVGGASYEQYF TRBV4-3 15 once TRBJ2-7 .
TGTGCCAGCAGTGAAGAGAGAACCTACGAGCAGTACTTC CASSEERTYEQYF TRBV2 13 . TRBJ2-7 .
TGTGCCAGCTCAACCGGGACAGGGAGTCTGCGGGGGGAGCTGTTTTTT CASSTGTGSLRGELFF TRBV18 16 . TRBJ2-2 TRBD1
TGTGCCAGCAGCCAGACTAGGACGGAGACCCAGTACTTC CASSQTRTETQYF TRBV7-2 13 . TRBJ2-5 .
TGTGCCAGCACCCGACTCACAGGAATAAACTATGGCTACACCTTC CASTRLTGINYGYTF TRBV9 15 . TRBJ1-2 .
TGCAGCATTGCGAGGGGGCGGAACACTGAAGCTTTCTTT CSIARGRNTEAFF TRBV29-1 13 . TRBJ1-1 TRBD1
TGCAGCGTCATAACCTGGTCTAGCGTAGCCTACGAGCAGTACTTC CSVITWSSVAYEQYF TRBV29-1 15 . TRBJ2-7 .
TGTGCCAGCAGCCCCCGGACCGGGGCCGGCACAGATACGCAGTATTTT CASSPRTGAGTDTQYF TRBV3-1 16 . TRBJ2-3 .
TGTGCCAGCAGCTTAGGGACAGGGGAGAGGGAGCAGTACTTC CASSLGTGEREQYF TRBV11-2 14 . TRBJ2-7 TRBD1
TGTGCCAGCAGTTACTCCGGGTCCTTGGTCGAGCAGTTCTTC CASSYSGSLVEQFF TRBV6-2/TRBV6-3 14 once TRBJ2-1 .
TGTGCCAGCAAGGACAGGTTTCGTGGCTACACCTTC CASKDRFRGYTF TRBV28 12 . TRBJ1-2 TRBD1
TGTGCCAGCAACGACGCCGGGACACGCGAAGAGACCCAGTACTTC CASNDAGTREETQYF TRBV7-2 15 . TRBJ2-5 .
TGTGCCACCAGTGACCCCGGGACCTTCAATGAGCAGTTCTTC CATSDPGTFNEQFF TRBV24-1 14 once TRBJ2-1 .
TGCGCCAGCAGCCAAGATGTAGGCACCGGGGAGCTGTTTTTT CASSQDVGTGELFF TRBV4-3 14 . TRBJ2-2 .
TGTGCCACCAGTGATCCCGGGACAGGGTTAGAGACCCAGTACTTC CATSDPGTGLETQYF TRBV24-1 15 . TRBJ2-5 TRBD1